This is a list of T cell receptor beta chains from one sample in a study of shared clonotypes between healthy human individuals. The table came from immunoSEQ multiplex PCR; TCRdb's copy has only in-frame clones and leaves some out. The table lists hundreds of thousands of clones, about 92% of them singletons. The sequenced material came from naive CD8+ T cells sorted from blood. The receptors shown here come from a man aged 30-40 years in good health. The CDR3 runs from the conserved cysteine through the conserved F or W. The D gene is left open where the match is weak. Where a row states a size, it is once, few, many or the class of an expanded clone; other rows omit it.

clone_size	v_call	j_call	d_call	cdr3_aa	cdr3_nt
.	TRBV27	TRBJ1-6	.	CASRIVGGPSPLHF	TGTGCCAGCAGAATCGTGGGCGGGCCTTCACCCCTCCACTTT
.	TRBV11-2	TRBJ2-3	.	CASSRDSNTDTQYF	TGTGCCAGCAGCAGGGACTCCAACACAGATACGCAGTATTTT
.	TRBV6-5	TRBJ2-1	.	CASHKSSYNEQFF	TGTGCCAGCCACAAGAGCTCCTACAATGAGCAGTTCTTC
.	TRBV27	TRBJ2-5	.	CASSLGPPNPKETQYF	TGTGCCAGCAGTTTGGGACCCCCCAACCCTAAAGAGACCCAGTACTTC
.	TRBV27	TRBJ1-1	.	CASYRAGGNTEAFF	TGTGCCAGCTACAGAGCCGGGGGGAACACTGAAGCTTTCTTT
once	TRBV28	TRBJ1-5	TRBD1	CASSLTGAVQPQHF	TGTGCCAGCAGTTTAACAGGGGCGGTTCAGCCCCAGCATTTT
.	TRBV21-1	TRBJ2-7	.	CASSNNHRFERERSSEQYF	TGTGCCAGCAGCAATAATCATAGGTTCGAGCGGGAGAGGTCGTCCGAGCAGTACTTC
.	TRBV27	TRBJ2-3	.	CASSPLGGVRADTQYF	TGTGCCAGCAGTCCACTAGGCGGAGTTAGGGCAGATACGCAGTATTTT
few	TRBV28	TRBJ2-5	.	CASSLGGQETQYF	TGTGCCAGCAGTCTCGGCGGCCAAGAGACCCAGTACTTC
.	TRBV2	TRBJ2-3	.	CASTERPGTDTQYF	TGTGCCAGCACTGAACGTCCAGGCACAGATACGCAGTATTTT
.	TRBV6-4	TRBJ2-5	TRBD1	CASSPGQGATETQYF	TGTGCCAGCAGTCCGGGACAGGGGGCTACAGAGACCCAGTACTTC
.	TRBV18	TRBJ2-1	.	CASSDPGAGKNNEQFF	TGTGCCAGCTCCGATCCCGGGGCCGGAAAGAACAATGAGCAGTTCTTC
once	TRBV11-2	TRBJ2-6	.	CASSLGANVLTF	TGTGCCAGCAGCTTAGGTGCCAACGTCCTGACTTTC
.	TRBV5-5	TRBJ1-5	.	CASSPRGVGNQPQHF	TGTGCCAGCAGCCCCCGCGGGGTGGGCAATCAGCCCCAGCATTTT
.	TRBV14	TRBJ1-5	.	CASSQDNQPQHF	TGTGCCAGCAGCCAGGACAATCAGCCCCAGCATTTT
.	TRBV2	TRBJ2-1	.	CASSEYRGRIDHNEQFF	TGTGCCAGCAGTGAGTACCGGGGACGGATCGACCACAATGAGCAGTTCTTC
.	TRBV4-3	TRBJ2-7	.	CASSQDPQVTYEQYF	TGCGCCAGCAGCCAAGATCCCCAGGTTACCTACGAGCAGTACTTC
.	TRBV7-2	TRBJ1-1	.	CASSNVNTEAFF	TGTGCCAGCAGCAACGTGAACACTGAAGCTTTCTTT
few	TRBV9	TRBJ2-7	TRBD1	CASGPGQMNYEQYF	TGTGCCAGCGGACCGGGACAGATGAACTACGAGCAGTACTTC
.	TRBV6-1	TRBJ2-7	.	CASSWEGDGDEQYF	TGTGCCAGCAGTTGGGAGGGGGACGGGGACGAGCAGTACTTC
.	TRBV6-5	TRBJ1-1	.	CATGGDSDTEAFF	TGTGCCACGGGCGGAGATTCGGACACTGAAGCTTTCTTT
.	TRBV9	TRBJ2-2	TRBD2	CASSPTLAGNTGELFF	TGTGCCAGCAGCCCCACCCTAGCGGGTAACACCGGGGAGCTGTTTTTT
.	TRBV7-9	TRBJ2-1	TRBD2	CASSSAMGTSYNEQFF	TGTGCCAGCAGCTCTGCAATGGGGACTAGTTACAATGAGCAGTTCTTC
.	TRBV7-9	TRBJ1-4	TRBD1	CASSPPGQGREEKLFF	TGTGCCAGCAGCCCACCGGGACAGGGAAGGGAAGAAAAACTGTTTTTT
.	TRBV7-9	TRBJ2-7	.	CASRPFGGYEQYF	TGTGCCAGCAGACCGTTTGGGGGCTACGAGCAGTACTTC
.	TRBV7-9	TRBJ2-7	.	CASSFPETGRTQYF	TGTGCCAGCAGCTTTCCGGAAACGGGGAGAACGCAGTACTTC
.	TRBV10-3	TRBJ2-7	.	CAISDPGGGSEQYF	TGTGCCATCAGTGACCCTGGGGGAGGATCCGAGCAGTACTTC
.	TRBV5-4	TRBJ2-7	.	CASSLEVSGYEQYF	TGTGCCAGCAGCTTGGAGGTTAGCGGCTACGAGCAGTACTTC
.	TRBV10-1	TRBJ2-7	TRBD1	CASVTWGQAYEQYF	TGCGCCAGCGTGACCTGGGGACAGGCCTACGAGCAGTACTTC
.	TRBV6-5	TRBJ2-7	.	CASSYGRVRAYEQYF	TGTGCCAGCAGTTACGGGCGGGTGAGAGCCTACGAGCAGTACTTC
.	TRBV5-1	TRBJ1-1	.	CASSLGTAVREAFF	TGCGCCAGCAGCTTAGGAACGGCAGTAAGAGAAGCTTTCTTT
few	TRBV28	TRBJ1-5	.	CASSPSRDSNQPQHF	TGTGCCAGCAGTCCGTCCCGGGACAGCAATCAGCCCCAGCATTTT
few	TRBV25-1	TRBJ2-7	.	CASSVMGYEQYF	TGTGCCAGCAGTGTAATGGGCTACGAGCAGTACTTC
.	TRBV7-9	TRBJ1-4	TRBD1	CASSSAGQGATNEKLFF	TGTGCCAGCAGCTCTGCTGGACAGGGGGCAACTAATGAAAAACTGTTTTTT
.	TRBV14	TRBJ2-7	TRBD2	CASSRREDRYEQYF	TGTGCCAGCAGCCGGCGGGAGGACCGCTACGAGCAGTACTTC
.	TRBV28	TRBJ2-3	.	CASSPRERTQYF	TGTGCCAGCAGTCCACGGGAGCGCACGCAGTATTTT
.	TRBV30	TRBJ1-1	.	CAWSVGTSTEAFF	TGTGCCTGGAGTGTAGGGACAAGCACTGAAGCTTTCTTT
.	TRBV16	TRBJ1-1	.	CASSPTGTEAFF	TGTGCCAGCAGCCCGACGGGTACTGAAGCTTTCTTT
.	TRBV19	TRBJ1-2	TRBD1	CASSGTEYGYTF	TGTGCCAGTAGTGGGACAGAGTATGGCTACACCTTC
.	TRBV27	TRBJ2-7	.	CASSLSGEGVYEQYF	TGTGCCAGCAGTTTATCGGGGGAGGGGGTCTACGAGCAGTACTTC
.	TRBV7-3	TRBJ2-7	.	CASLPGGIKGDEQYF	TGTGCCAGTCTTCCAGGCGGGATTAAAGGGGACGAGCAGTACTTC
.	TRBV11-2	TRBJ2-7	TRBD2	CASSLASGTYEQYF	TGTGCCAGCAGCTTAGCTAGCGGGACCTACGAGCAGTACTTC
.	TRBV7-9	TRBJ1-4	.	CASSFGPIWSEKLFF	TGTGCCAGCAGCTTCGGCCCTATCTGGTCAGAAAAACTGTTTTTT
once	TRBV2	TRBJ2-3	.	CASSETTLSTDTQYF	TGTGCCAGCAGTGAAACTACCCTTAGCACAGATACGCAGTATTTT
.	TRBV18	TRBJ2-7	.	CASSPNVYEQYF	TGTGCCAGCTCACCAAACGTCTACGAGCAGTACTTC
.	TRBV7-2	TRBJ2-7	TRBD1	CASETTEGQGYEQYF	TGTGCCAGCGAAACTACTGAGGGACAGGGCTACGAGCAGTACTTC
.	TRBV2	TRBJ2-1	TRBD2	CASSRGLAPSYNEQFF	TGTGCCAGCAGTCGGGGACTAGCTCCCTCCTACAATGAGCAGTTCTTC
once	TRBV15	TRBJ2-1	.	CATSPRDYNEQFF	TGTGCCACCAGCCCTCGCGATTACAATGAGCAGTTCTTC
.	TRBV7-9	TRBJ1-1	.	CASSAPRAGTEAFF	TGTGCCAGCAGCGCCCCGAGGGCGGGCACTGAAGCTTTCTTT